These 14 T cell receptor beta chains were sequenced from one sample in a study of PD-1 blockade in classical Hodgkin lymphoma (dated by TCRdb to the early 2020s). To prepare the library, the immunoSEQ multiplex PCR assay was applied. TCRdb stores this immuneACCESS table with in-frame sequences only. Part of the clones is absent; in the studies checked, under half of the shortfall reflects unresolved V genes, and no reason is known for the rest. Present in this sample are 15,000 to 18,000 clones, about 82% of which were seen just once. The ten largest clones represent approximately 0.8% of the sample. The time point label for this specimen denotes: newly diagnosed, previously untreated cHL patient sample. A Miltenyi CD4+ T cell isolation kit was used for magnetic negative selection to purify CD4+ T cells from thawed PBMCs. Sequencing input: CD4+ T cells from blood. The receptor set was obtained from a human donor with classical Hodgkin lymphoma.

The chain joins TRBV4-3 to TRBJ2-7, with 9 bases identical to TRBD1. This CDR3 is built from 15 residues. Germline trimming cut 1 base from V and 6 bases from J; bases unmatched to any gene: 7. Per the germline V gene, CDR1 is LGHNA and CDR2 is YSLEER. Here the CDR3 DNA reads TGCGCCAGCAGCCAAGTGGTGGACAGGGGAAGCGAGCAGTACTTC. As protein: CASSQVVDRGSEQYF.

This clone was seen a single time. CDR3 in DNA: TGTGCCAGCAGCGCGGTAGGCGGGAGCGAGACTGAAGCTTTCTTT. It specifies CASSAVGGSETEAFF. This rearrangement joins TRBV5-6 to TRBJ1-1; no clear D. Germline-derived CDR1 and CDR2 are SGHDT and YYEEEE. CDR3 size: 15 residues. V was trimmed by 4 bases and J by 5 bases, leaving 18 bases between them.

This chain joins TRBV28 and TRBJ1-1; 11 nucleotides agree with TRBD1. The CDR3 spans 14 residues. With V trimmed by 8 bases and J by 1 base, 3 bases remained unmatched. In germline, CDR1 is MDHEN, CDR2 SYDVKM. CDR3 sequence reads: CASGTGGKNTEAFF. DNA of the CDR3: TGTGCCAGCGGGACAGGGGGAAAGAACACTGAAGCTTTCTTT.

CDR3 loop: CASSLVQGGSYEQYF. For the CDR3, the DNA is TGTGCCAGCAGCTTAGTCCAGGGAGGGTCCTACGAGCAGTACTTC. The chain uses TRBV7-9 and TRBJ2-7; 7 bases map to TRBD2. The CDR3 runs 15 residues. CDR1 SEHNR and CDR2 FQNEAQ come from the germline V gene (reference sequence). Losses at the gene ends were 1 base for V and 1 base for J; bases not matched to a gene: 4.

This clone was recorded a few times. The rearrangement uses TRBV30 and TRBJ1-1; D is unresolved. Per the germline V gene, CDR1 is GTSNPN and CDR2 is SVGIG (reference sequence). V gave up 4 bases and J gave up 5 bases, with 11 bases separating them. This CDR3 spans 12 amino acids. Written as DNA, the CDR3 is TGTGCCTGGACCCGTGGCCTGACTGAAGCTTTCTTT. As protein: CAWTRGLTEAFF. The whole variable domain, filled in from reference TRBV30 and TRBJ1-1, reads SQTIHQWPATLVQPVGSPLSLECTVEGTSNPNLYWYRQAAGRGLQLLFYSVGIGQISSEVPQNLSASRPQDRQFILSSKKLLLSDSGFYLCAWTRGLTEAFFGQGTRLTVV.

The rearrangement uses TRBV5-1 and TRBJ2-5, with 7 bases lining up with TRBD1. The CDR3 is 16 residues long. The V segment lost 2 bases and the J segment 2 bases; nucleotides outside the gene matches: 9. CDR1 SGHRS and CDR2 YFSETQ come from the germline V gene. DNA of the CDR3: TGCGCCAGCAGCTTTTCCGGGACAGCTAAACAAGAGACCCAGTACTTC. This encodes CASSFSGTAKQETQYF.

The chain links TRBV10-2 to TRBJ1-5; tentatively, D is TRBD1 (5 bases). V lost 0 bases and J lost 7, with 13 bases in between. The CDR3 has 15 residues. Germline assignment: CDR1 WSHSY and CDR2 SAAADI. In DNA, the CDR3 is TGCGCCAGCAGTGAGTCATTGGGGGGGAGACAGCCCCAGCATTTT. Its protein product is CASSESLGGRQPQHF.

The chain couples TRBV6-5 to TRBJ1-5, with TRBD1 matching over 9 bases. From germline, CDR1 is MNHEY and CDR2 SVGAGI. The CDR3 loop spans 15 amino acids. The junction had 5 bases not matched to a gene; V was cut back by 6 bases and J by 2 bases. The CDR3 DNA follows: TGTGCCAGCAGCTCCGACAGGGGGGGCAATCAGCCCCAGCATTTT. Protein sequence: CASSSDRGGNQPQHF.

CDR3 in DNA: TGTGCCAGCAGTCCCGGACAGCCCTATGGCTACACCTTC. This translates into CASSPGQPYGYTF. This sequence joins TRBV27 and TRBJ1-2; maybe TRBD1 (6 bases). CDR1 and CDR2 (germline): MNHEY, SMNVEV (reference sequence). This CDR3 comprises 13 residues. The V and J ends lost 5 bases and 4 bases respectively, with 11 bases between them.

Regarding this clone: An end of the junction does not agree with germline; a read error may underlie this. The chain employs TRBV25-1 and TRBJ2-5; D not certain. There are 15 residues in the CDR3. CDR1 and CDR2 from the germline V gene are MGHDK and SYGVNS. The CDR3 here is CASSEPSGNQKTQYF. The CDR3 DNA sequence: TGTGCCAGCAGTGAACCTTCCGGAAACCAAAAGACCCAGTACTTC.

The rearrangement links TRBV7-9 to TRBJ2-7; tentatively, D is TRBD1 or TRBD2 (6 bases each). The CDR3 length is 14 residues. In germline, CDR1 is SEHNR, CDR2 FQNEAQ (reference sequence). Trimming pared 5 bases from V and 5 bases from J, leaving 16 bases between. The CDR3 here is CASSPGDGGDEQYF. Here the CDR3 DNA reads TGTGCCAGCAGCCCAGGCGACGGGGGCGACGAGCAGTACTTC.

The chain joins TRBV15 to TRBJ1-2, with D maybe TRBD1 (6 bases). The ends were cut back, 3 bases at V and 13 bases at J, with 24 bases in the middle. CDR1 is LNHNV and CDR2 is YYDKDF in the germline V gene (reference sequence). The CDR3 runs to 15 residues. CDR3 sequence reads: CATSREGTGKWTRTF. In DNA, the CDR3 is TGTGCCACCAGCAGGGAGGGAACAGGGAAGTGGACTCGCACCTTC.

This chain links TRBV29-1 with TRBJ1-5; no reliable D call. V dropped 6 bases and J dropped 7 bases, with 25 bases sitting between them. The CDR3 contains 16 residues. CDR1 and CDR2 (germline): SQVTM, ANQGSEA. CDR3 amino acids: CSVTLADSGPTQPQHF. CDR3 bases: TGCAGCGTCACCCTCGCAGACTCCGGCCCGACCCAGCCCCAGCATTTT.

V usage is TRBV5-4 and J usage is TRBJ1-2; 7 bases are a match to TRBD1. CDR1 and CDR2 (germline): SGHNT, YYREEE (reference sequence). V was clipped by 4 bases and J by 5 bases; unmatched bases: 14. CDR3 length equals 16 residues. In DNA form, the CDR3 reads TGTGCCAGCAGCCCCGGGACAGCCCTGCAATTTTATGGCTACACCTTC. Protein product: CASSPGTALQFYGYTF.